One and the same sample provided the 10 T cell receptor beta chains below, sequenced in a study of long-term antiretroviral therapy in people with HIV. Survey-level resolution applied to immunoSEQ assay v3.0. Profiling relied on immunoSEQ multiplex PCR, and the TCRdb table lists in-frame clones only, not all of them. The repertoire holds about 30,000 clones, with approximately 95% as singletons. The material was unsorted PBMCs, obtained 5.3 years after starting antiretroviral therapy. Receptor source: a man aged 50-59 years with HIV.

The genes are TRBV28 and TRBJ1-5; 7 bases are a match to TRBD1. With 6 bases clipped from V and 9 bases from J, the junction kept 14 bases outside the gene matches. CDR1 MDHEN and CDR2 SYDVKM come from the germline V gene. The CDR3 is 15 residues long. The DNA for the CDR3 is TGTGCCAGCAGCTCCCCGCGAGGGGGCGCGTCGCCCCAGCATTTT. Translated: CASSSPRGGASPQHF. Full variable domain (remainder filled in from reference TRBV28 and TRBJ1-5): DVKVTQSSRYLVKRTGEKVFLECVQDMDHENMFWYRQDPGLGLRLIYFSYDVKMKEKGDIPEGYSVSREKKERFSLILESASTNQTSMYLCASSSPRGGASPQHFGDGTRLSIL.

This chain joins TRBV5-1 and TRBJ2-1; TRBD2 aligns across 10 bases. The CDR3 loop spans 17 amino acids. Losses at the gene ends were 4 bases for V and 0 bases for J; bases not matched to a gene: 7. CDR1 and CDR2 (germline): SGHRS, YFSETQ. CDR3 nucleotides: TGCGCCAGCAGCGGGAGGACTAGCGGAACCTCCTACAATGAGCAGTTCTTC. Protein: CASSGRTSGTSYNEQFF. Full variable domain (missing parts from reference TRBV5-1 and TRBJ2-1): KAGVTQTPRYLIKTRGQQVTLSCSPISGHRSVSWYQQTPGQGLQFLFEYFSETQRNKGNFPGRFSGRQFSNSRSEMNVSTLELGDSALYLCASSGRTSGTSYNEQFFGPGTRLTVL.

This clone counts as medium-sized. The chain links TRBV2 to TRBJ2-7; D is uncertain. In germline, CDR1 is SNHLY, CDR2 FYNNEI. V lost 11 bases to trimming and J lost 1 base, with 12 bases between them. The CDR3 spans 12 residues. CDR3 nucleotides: TGTGCCGGCGCCGGCCAGTCCTACGAGCAGTACTTC. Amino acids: CAGAGQSYEQYF.

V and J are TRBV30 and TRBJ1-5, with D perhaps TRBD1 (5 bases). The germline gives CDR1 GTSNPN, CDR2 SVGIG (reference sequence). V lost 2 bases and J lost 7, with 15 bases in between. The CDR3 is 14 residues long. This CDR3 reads CAWSLGRGMQPQHF. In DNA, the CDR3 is TGTGCCTGGAGTTTGGGACGCGGTATGCAGCCCCAGCATTTT.

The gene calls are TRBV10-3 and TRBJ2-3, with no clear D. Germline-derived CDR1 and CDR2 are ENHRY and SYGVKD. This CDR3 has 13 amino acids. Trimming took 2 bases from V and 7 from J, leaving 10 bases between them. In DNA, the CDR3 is TGTGCCATCAGTGAGCCGGTGGCTCATACGCAGTATTTT. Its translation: CAISEPVAHTQYF.

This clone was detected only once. The CDR3 DNA sequence: TGTGCCAGCAGCACTCTAGGAGGAGAGCAGTACTTC. Its translation is CASSTLGGEQYF. V usage is TRBV5-6 and J usage is TRBJ2-7, with D perhaps matching TRBD2 (5 bases). The V end lost 4 bases, the J end lost 7 bases, and 12 bases lay between the germline ends. The CDR3 is 12 residues long. Germline V CDR1 and CDR2: SGHDT, YYEEEE.

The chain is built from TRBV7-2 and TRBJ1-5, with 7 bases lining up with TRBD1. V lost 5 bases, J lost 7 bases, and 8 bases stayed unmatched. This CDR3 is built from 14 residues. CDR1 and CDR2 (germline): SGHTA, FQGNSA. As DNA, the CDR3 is TGTGCCAGCAGCCGTGACAGGGTCGGCCAGCCCCAGCATTTT. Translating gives CASSRDRVGQPQHF.

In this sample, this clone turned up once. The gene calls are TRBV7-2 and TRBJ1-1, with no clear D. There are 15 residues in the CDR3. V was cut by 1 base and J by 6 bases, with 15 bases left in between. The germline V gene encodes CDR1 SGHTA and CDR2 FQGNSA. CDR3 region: CASSLELSELSEAFF. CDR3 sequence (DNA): TGTGCCAGCAGCTTAGAACTATCTGAGTTGTCTGAAGCTTTCTTT.

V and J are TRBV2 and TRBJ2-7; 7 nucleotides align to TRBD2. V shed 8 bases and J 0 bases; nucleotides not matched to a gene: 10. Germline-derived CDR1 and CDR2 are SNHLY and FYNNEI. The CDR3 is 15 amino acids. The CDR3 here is CASRTGGSTSYEQYF. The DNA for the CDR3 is TGTGCCAGCCGTACGGGGGGATCGACCTCCTACGAGCAGTACTTC.

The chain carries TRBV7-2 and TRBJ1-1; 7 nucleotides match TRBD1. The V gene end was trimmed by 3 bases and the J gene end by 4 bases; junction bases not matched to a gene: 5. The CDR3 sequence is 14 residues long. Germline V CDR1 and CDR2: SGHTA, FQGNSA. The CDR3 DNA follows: TGTGCCAGCAGCTTCCCGACAGGGTTCACTGAAGCTTTCTTT. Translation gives CASSFPTGFTEAFF.